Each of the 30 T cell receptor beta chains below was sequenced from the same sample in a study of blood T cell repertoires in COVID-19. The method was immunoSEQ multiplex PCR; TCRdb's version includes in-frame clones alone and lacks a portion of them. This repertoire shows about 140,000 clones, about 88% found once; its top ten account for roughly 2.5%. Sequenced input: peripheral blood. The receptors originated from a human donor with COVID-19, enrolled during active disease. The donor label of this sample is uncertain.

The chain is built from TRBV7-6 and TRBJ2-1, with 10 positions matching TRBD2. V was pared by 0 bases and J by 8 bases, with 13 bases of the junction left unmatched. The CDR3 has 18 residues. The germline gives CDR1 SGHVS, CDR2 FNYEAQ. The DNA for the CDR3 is TGTGCCAGCAGCTTAGCGCGGACTAGCGGTTTCGGGGGTCATGAGCAGTTCTTC. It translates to CASSLARTSGFGGHEQFF.

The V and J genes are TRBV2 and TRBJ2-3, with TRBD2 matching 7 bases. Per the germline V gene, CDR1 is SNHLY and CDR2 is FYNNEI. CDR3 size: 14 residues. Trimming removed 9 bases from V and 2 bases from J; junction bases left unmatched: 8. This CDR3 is CASETAGDTDTQYF. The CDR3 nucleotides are TGTGCCAGTGAAACCGCGGGGGACACAGATACGCAGTATTTT. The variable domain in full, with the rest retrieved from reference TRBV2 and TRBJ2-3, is EPEVTQTPSHQVTQMGQEVILRCVPISNHLYFYWYRQILGQKVEFLVSFYNNEISEKSEIFDDQFSVERPDGSNFTLKIRSTKLEDSAMYFCASETAGDTDTQYFGPGTRLTVL.

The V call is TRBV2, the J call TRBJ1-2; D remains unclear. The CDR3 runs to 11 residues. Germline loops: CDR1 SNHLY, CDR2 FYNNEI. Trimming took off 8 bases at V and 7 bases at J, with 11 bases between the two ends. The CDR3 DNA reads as TGTGCCAGCGGAGTTTCCGGTGGCTACACCTTC. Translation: CASGVSGGYTF.

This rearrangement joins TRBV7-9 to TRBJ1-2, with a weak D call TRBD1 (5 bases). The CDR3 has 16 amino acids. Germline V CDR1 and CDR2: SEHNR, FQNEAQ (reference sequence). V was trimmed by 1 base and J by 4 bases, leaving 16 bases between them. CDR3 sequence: CASSLEGRRDGYGYTF. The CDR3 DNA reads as TGTGCCAGCAGCTTAGAAGGGAGGCGGGACGGCTATGGCTACACCTTC.

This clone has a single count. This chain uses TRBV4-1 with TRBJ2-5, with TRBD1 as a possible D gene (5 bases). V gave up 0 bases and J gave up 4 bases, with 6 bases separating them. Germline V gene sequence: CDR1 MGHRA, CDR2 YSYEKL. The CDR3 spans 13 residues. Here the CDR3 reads CASSQDRGETQYF. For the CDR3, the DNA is TGCGCCAGCAGCCAAGATAGGGGAGAGACCCAGTACTTC.

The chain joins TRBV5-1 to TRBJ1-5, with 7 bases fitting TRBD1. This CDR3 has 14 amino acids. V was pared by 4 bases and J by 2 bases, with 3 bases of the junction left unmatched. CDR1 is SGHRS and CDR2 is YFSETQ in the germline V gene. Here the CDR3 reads CASSPGQGNQPQHF. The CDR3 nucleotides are TGCGCCAGCAGCCCTGGACAGGGCAATCAGCCCCAGCATTTT.

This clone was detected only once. The CDR3 region has the DNA TGTGCCAGCAGCCAAGGGGCCATTCCCTACGAGCAGTACTTC. It yields the protein CASSQGAIPYEQYF. This chain connects TRBV7-6 to TRBJ2-7; D might be TRBD1 (5 bases). In germline, CDR1 is SGHVS, CDR2 FNYEAQ. Trimming shortened V by 5 bases and J by 2 bases, and 13 bases separated the two germline ends. The length of the CDR3 is 14 residues.

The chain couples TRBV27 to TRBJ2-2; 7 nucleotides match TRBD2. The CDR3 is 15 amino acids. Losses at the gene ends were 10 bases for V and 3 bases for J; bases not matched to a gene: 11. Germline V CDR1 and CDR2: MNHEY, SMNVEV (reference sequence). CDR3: CATRGGRSDTGELFF. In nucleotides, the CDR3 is TGTGCCACCCGGGGAGGGAGAAGTGACACCGGGGAGCTGTTTTTT.

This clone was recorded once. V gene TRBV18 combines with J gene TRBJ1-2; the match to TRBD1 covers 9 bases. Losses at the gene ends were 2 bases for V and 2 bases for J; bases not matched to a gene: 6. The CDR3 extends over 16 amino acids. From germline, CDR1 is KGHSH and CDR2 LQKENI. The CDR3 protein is CASSPRTGEGNYGYTF. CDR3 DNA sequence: TGTGCCAGCTCACCAAGGACAGGGGAGGGGAACTATGGCTACACCTTC.

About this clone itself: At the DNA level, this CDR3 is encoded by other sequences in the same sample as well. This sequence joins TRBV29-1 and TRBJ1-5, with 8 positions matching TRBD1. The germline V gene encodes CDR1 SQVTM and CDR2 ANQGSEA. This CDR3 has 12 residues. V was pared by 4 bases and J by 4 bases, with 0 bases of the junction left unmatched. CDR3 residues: CSVGQGNQPQHF. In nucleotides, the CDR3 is TGCAGCGTTGGACAGGGGAATCAGCCCCAGCATTTT.

The chain's CDR3 is CASSELGGTIQPQHF. The CDR3 region has the DNA TGTGCCAGCAGTGAATTAGGAGGGACTATACAGCCCCAGCATTTT. This chain links TRBV6-1 with TRBJ1-5; D is perhaps TRBD1 (5 bases). This CDR3 spans 15 amino acids. Trimming removed 2 bases at V and 7 bases at J, with 15 bases between. From germline, CDR1 is MNHNS and CDR2 SASEGT.

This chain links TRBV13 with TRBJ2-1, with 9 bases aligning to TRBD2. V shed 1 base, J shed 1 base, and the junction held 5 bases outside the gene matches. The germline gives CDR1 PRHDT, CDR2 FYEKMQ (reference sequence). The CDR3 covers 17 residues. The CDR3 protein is CASSLVSLAGSYNEQFF. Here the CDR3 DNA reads TGTGCCAGCAGCTTAGTTTCGCTAGCGGGGTCCTACAATGAGCAGTTCTTC. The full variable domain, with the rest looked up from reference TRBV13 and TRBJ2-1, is AAGVIQSPRHLIKEKRETATLKCYPIPRHDTVYWYQQGPGQDPQFLISFYEKMQSDKGSIPDRFSAQQFSDYHSELNMSSLELGDSALYFCASSLVSLAGSYNEQFFGPGTRLTVL.

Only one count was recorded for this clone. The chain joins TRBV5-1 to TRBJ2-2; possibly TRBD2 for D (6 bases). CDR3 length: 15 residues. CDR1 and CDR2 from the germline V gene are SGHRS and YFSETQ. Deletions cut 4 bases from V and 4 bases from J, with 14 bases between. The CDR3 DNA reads TGCGCCAGCAGCGCCGGGACTGAGGGCACCGGGGAGCTGTTTTTT. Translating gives CASSAGTEGTGELFF. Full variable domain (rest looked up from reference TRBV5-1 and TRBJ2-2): KAGVTQTPRYLIKTRGQQVTLSCSPISGHRSVSWYQQTPGQGLQFLFEYFSETQRNKGNFPGRFSGRQFSNSRSEMNVSTLELGDSALYLCASSAGTEGTGELFFGEGSRLTVL.

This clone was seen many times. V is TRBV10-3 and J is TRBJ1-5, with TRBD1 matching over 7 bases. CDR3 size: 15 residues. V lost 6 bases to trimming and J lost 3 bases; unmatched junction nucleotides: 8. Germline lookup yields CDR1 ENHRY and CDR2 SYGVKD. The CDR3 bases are TGTGCCATCAGCGCCGACAGGGTCCCCAATCAGCCCCAGCATTTT. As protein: CAISADRVPNQPQHF.

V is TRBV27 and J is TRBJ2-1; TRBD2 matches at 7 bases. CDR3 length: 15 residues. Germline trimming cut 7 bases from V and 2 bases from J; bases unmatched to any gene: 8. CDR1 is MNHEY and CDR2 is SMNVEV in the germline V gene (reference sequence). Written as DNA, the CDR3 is TGTGCCAGCATGAGCGGGATAGGCACCTACAATGAGCAGTTCTTC. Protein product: CASMSGIGTYNEQFF.

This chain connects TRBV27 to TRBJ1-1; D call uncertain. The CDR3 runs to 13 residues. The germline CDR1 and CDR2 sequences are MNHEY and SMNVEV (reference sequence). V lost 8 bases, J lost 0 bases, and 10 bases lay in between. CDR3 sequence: CASGRTVNTEAFF. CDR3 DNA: TGTGCCAGCGGACGGACTGTGAACACTGAAGCTTTCTTT.

CDR3 region: CASSSGTDSSLHF. CDR3 coding DNA: TGTGCCAGCAGCTCAGGGACAGACTCCTCTCTCCACTTT. The chain carries TRBV9 and TRBJ1-6; TRBD1 matches at 7 bases. CDR1 and CDR2 (germline): SGDLS, YYNGEE. V shed 4 bases and J 16 bases; nucleotides not matched to a gene: 11. CDR3 length: 13 amino acids.

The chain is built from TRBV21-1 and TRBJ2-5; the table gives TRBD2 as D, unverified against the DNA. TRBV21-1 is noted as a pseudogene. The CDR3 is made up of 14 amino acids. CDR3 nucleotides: TGTGCCAGCAGCAAAAGCCGGGTTTGGGAGACCCAGTACTTC. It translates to CASSKSRVWETQYF.

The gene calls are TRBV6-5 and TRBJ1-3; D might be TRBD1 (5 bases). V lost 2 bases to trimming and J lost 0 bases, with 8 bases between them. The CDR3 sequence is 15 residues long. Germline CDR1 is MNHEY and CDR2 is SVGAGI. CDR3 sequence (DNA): TGTGCCAGCAGTTACGACGACAGCTCTGGAAACACCATATATTTT. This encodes CASSYDDSSGNTIYF.

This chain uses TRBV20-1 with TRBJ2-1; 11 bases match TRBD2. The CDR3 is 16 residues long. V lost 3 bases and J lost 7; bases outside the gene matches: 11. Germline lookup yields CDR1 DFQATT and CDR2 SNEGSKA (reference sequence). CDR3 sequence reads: CSASLLAGGKWNEQFF. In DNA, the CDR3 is TGCAGTGCTAGTCTGCTAGCGGGGGGTAAATGGAATGAGCAGTTCTTC.

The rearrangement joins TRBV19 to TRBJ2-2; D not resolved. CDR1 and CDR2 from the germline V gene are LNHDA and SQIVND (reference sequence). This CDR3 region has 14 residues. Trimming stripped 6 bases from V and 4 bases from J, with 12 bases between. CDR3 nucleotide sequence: TGTGCCAGTAGAGTACTCCTAGGCACCGGGGAGCTGTTTTTT. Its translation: CASRVLLGTGELFF.

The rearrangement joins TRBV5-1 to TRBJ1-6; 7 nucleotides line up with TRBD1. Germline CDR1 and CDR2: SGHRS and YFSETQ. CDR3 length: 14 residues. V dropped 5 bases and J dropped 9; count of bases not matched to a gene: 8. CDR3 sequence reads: CASRPGTAISPLHF. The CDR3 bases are TGCGCCAGCAGACCAGGGACAGCAATTTCACCCCTCCACTTT.

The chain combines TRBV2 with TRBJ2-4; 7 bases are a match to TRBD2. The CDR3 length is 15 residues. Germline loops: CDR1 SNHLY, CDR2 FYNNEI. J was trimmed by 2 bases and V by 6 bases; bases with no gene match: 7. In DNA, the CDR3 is TGTGCCAGCAGCCCCGAGCGGGGCACCAAAAACATTCAGTACTTC. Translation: CASSPERGTKNIQYF. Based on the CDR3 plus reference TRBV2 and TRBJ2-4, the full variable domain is EPEVTQTPSHQVTQMGQEVILRCVPISNHLYFYWYRQILGQKVEFLVSFYNNEISEKSEIFDDQFSVERPDGSNFTLKIRSTKLEDSAMYFCASSPERGTKNIQYFGAGTRLSVL.

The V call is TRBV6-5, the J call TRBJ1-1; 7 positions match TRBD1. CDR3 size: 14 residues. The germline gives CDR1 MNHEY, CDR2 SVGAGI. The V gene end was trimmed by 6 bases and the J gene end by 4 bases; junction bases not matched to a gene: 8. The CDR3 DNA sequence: TGTGCCAGCAGGCTACAGGGGTCGATCACTGAAGCTTTCTTT. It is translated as CASRLQGSITEAFF.

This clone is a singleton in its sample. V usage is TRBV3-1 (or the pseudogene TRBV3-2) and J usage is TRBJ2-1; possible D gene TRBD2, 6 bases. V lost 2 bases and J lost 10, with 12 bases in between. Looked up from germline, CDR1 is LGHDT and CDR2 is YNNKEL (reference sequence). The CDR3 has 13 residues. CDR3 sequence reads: CASSQLTRGEQFF. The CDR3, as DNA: TGTGCCAGCAGCCAATTGACGCGGGGAGAGCAGTTCTTC.

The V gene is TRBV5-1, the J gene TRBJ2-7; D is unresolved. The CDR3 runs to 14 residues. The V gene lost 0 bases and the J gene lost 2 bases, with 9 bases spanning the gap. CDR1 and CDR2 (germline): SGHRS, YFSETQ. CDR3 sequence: CASSLAGAPYEQYF. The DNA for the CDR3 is TGCGCCAGCAGCTTGGCAGGCGCCCCCTACGAGCAGTACTTC. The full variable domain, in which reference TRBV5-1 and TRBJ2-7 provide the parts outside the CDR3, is KAGVTQTPRYLIKTRGQQVTLSCSPISGHRSVSWYQQTPGQGLQFLFEYFSETQRNKGNFPGRFSGRQFSNSRSEMNVSTLELGDSALYLCASSLAGAPYEQYFGPGTRLTVT.

CDR3 sequence (DNA): TGTGCCAGCAGCACTCGGACAGGCGGGAACGAGCAGTACTTC. This encodes CASSTRTGGNEQYF. The J gene is TRBJ2-7, the V gene TRBV7-9; D perhaps matches TRBD1 (7 bases). The V and J ends lost 5 bases and 5 bases respectively, with 16 bases between them. This CDR3 is 14 amino acids long. The germline gives CDR1 SEHNR, CDR2 FQNEAQ (reference sequence).

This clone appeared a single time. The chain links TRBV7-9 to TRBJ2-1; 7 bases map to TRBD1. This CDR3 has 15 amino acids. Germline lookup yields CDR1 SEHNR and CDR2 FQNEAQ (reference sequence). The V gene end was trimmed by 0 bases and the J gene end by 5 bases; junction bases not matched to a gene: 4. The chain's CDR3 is CASSLADRVHNEQFF. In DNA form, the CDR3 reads TGTGCCAGCAGCTTAGCCGACAGGGTCCACAATGAGCAGTTCTTC.

The CDR3 nucleotides are TGTGCCAGTACCCCTCCGGGACAGGGAATTGAAAAACTGTTTTTT. Translating it yields CASTPPGQGIEKLFF. The chain is built from TRBV19 and TRBJ1-4; 9 nucleotides line up with TRBD1. The germline V gene encodes CDR1 LNHDA and CDR2 SQIVND (reference sequence). This CDR3 has 15 amino acids. The junction had 10 bases not matched to a gene; V was cut back by 7 bases and J by 7 bases.

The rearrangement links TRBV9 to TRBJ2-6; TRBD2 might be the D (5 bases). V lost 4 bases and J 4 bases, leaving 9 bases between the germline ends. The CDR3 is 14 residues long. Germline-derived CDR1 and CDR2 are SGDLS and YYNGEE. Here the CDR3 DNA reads TGTGCCAGCAGCCCTAGCCGGGGGGCCAACGTCCTGACTTTC. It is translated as CASSPSRGANVLTF.